A single T cell receptor beta chain is shown here with its context. No antigen is known for it. The data were obtained in a study of T cell responses to AZD1222 COVID-19 vaccine. Measured with immunoSEQ multiplex PCR; TCRdb has only the in-frame clones, and not every one. The sample yields 250,000 or so clones, 85% to 95% seen once. Study results and caveats: The CD4 TCRs associated with vaccination extended across spike and predominated at 160-218 and 743-854.

This TCR was recovered from an adult in good health. The sequences come from peripheral blood, collected on day 0 of AZD1222 vaccination.

The CDR3 DNA follows: TGCGCCAGCAGCCGGACTAGCGGGGGGGCGGAGCAGTACTTC. Translating gives CASSRTSGGAEQYF. The chain is built from TRBV5-1 and TRBJ2-7; 15 nucleotides line up with TRBD2. J was trimmed by 7 bases and V by 4 bases; bases with no gene match: 3. The CDR3 contains 14 residues. Per the germline V gene, CDR1 is SGHRS and CDR2 is YFSETQ.